Below, 31 T cell receptor beta chains from the same sample are listed, as sequenced in a study of blood T cell repertoires in COVID-19. Some clones are missing from TCRdb's copy, which holds only in-frame ones; the method was immunoSEQ multiplex PCR. This sample yields about 430,000 clones, of which roughly 84% are seen a single time; less than 1.5% belongs to the top ten. Sequencing was carried out using PBMCs or T cells enriched from blood (not recorded which). The receptors shown here come from a young woman who had been exposed to COVID-19.

The rearrangement joins TRBV5-6 to TRBJ1-1, with 8 bases identical to TRBD1. This CDR3 region has 14 residues. Germline V gene data show CDR1 as SGHDT and CDR2 as YYEEEE. Unmatched junction bases numbered 4, after V lost 4 bases and J lost 2 bases. CDR3 protein: CASSQDRVNTEAFF. The DNA for the CDR3 is TGTGCCAGCAGCCAGGACAGGGTTAACACTGAAGCTTTCTTT.

This chain joins TRBV7-9 and TRBJ2-7; maybe TRBD1 (6 bases). The germline V gene encodes CDR1 SEHNR and CDR2 FQNEAQ (reference sequence). Deletions cut 1 base from V and 0 bases from J, with 10 bases between. The CDR3 is 15 amino acids. This CDR3 reads CASSLGGGSSYEQYF. CDR3 DNA: TGTGCCAGCAGCTTAGGAGGGGGTAGCTCCTACGAGCAGTACTTC.

This chain joins TRBV28 and TRBJ1-2; 7 nucleotides align to TRBD1. CDR1 and CDR2 from the germline V gene are MDHEN and SYDVKM. V lost 5 bases, J lost 8 bases, and 11 bases stayed unmatched. The CDR3 spans 14 residues. The CDR3 sequence is CASSGRGTVRGYTF. The CDR3 DNA sequence: TGTGCCAGCAGTGGCCGAGGGACAGTAAGGGGCTACACCTTC.

The CDR3 loop reads CASSPGVGLGKTSLGGEQYF. CDR3 in DNA: TGTGCCAGCAGCCCCGGTGTAGGGTTGGGCAAAACCTCTCTCGGAGGCGAGCAGTACTTC. This chain uses TRBV28 with TRBJ2-7; the D gene is possibly TRBD2 (5 bases). CDR3 length equals 20 residues. Germline lookup yields CDR1 MDHEN and CDR2 SYDVKM. Trimming cost V 6 bases and J 6 bases, with 36 bases left between them.

The chain is built from TRBV19 and TRBJ1-1; D gene ambiguous. The CDR3 spans 14 residues. CDR1 is LNHDA and CDR2 is SQIVND in the germline V gene (reference sequence). V was clipped by 1 base and J by 7 bases, with 13 bases between them. The CDR3 loop reads CASSIGELRLEAFF. Written as DNA, the CDR3 is TGTGCCAGTAGTATAGGCGAACTTCGCCTTGAAGCTTTCTTT.

The chain combines TRBV5-4 with TRBJ2-5; possible D gene TRBD2, 5 bases. CDR3 length: 14 residues. Germline V gene data show CDR1 as SGHNT and CDR2 as YYREEE (reference sequence). The ends were cut back, 5 bases at V and 5 bases at J, with 16 bases in the middle. The CDR3 region is CASSPGLAKETQYF. The CDR3 DNA sequence: TGTGCCAGCAGTCCCGGACTGGCCAAGGAGACCCAGTACTTC.

The chain joins TRBV15 to TRBJ2-5; the D gene is possibly TRBD1 (6 bases). The CDR3 consists of 14 residues. Per germline, CDR1 LNHNV and CDR2 YYDKDF (reference sequence). The V and J ends lost 2 bases and 5 bases respectively, with 12 bases between them. DNA of the CDR3: TGTGCCACCAGCAGACGGACAGTACTGGAGACCCAGTACTTC. Encoded protein: CATSRRTVLETQYF.

This chain links TRBV7-2 with TRBJ2-3, with TRBD2 matching over 7 bases. Germline V lookup: CDR1 SGHTA, CDR2 FQGNSA. V shed 6 bases and J 0 bases; nucleotides not matched to a gene: 6. This CDR3 contains 15 residues. DNA of the CDR3: TGTGCCAGCAGTTCAGCGGGACCTAGCACAGATACGCAGTATTTT. Protein: CASSSAGPSTDTQYF.

The chain couples TRBV7-6 to TRBJ1-2; the D gene is possibly TRBD1 (5 bases). There are 15 residues in the CDR3. In germline, CDR1 is SGHVS, CDR2 FNYEAQ. V was clipped by 5 bases and J by 2 bases, with 15 bases between them. The CDR3 nucleotides are TGTGCCAGCAGCCCCCGGGGGGGAACAAACTATGGCTACACCTTC. Translation: CASSPRGGTNYGYTF.

The sample holds one count of this clone. The V call is TRBV27, the J call TRBJ1-2; D unclear. The CDR3 sequence is 15 residues long. The germline V gene encodes CDR1 MNHEY and CDR2 SMNVEV (reference sequence). V lost 7 bases and J 4 bases, leaving 19 bases between the germline ends. The CDR3 protein is CASTHAPGVAYGYTF. The CDR3 nucleotides read TGTGCCAGCACCCACGCCCCCGGGGTGGCCTATGGCTACACCTTC.

The chain uses TRBV13 and TRBJ2-5; the D is unclear. This CDR3 region has 16 residues. Germline V gene sequence: CDR1 PRHDT, CDR2 FYEKMQ (reference sequence). The germline V and J ends were trimmed by 0 bases and 4 bases, with 15 bases remaining between them. This chain's CDR3 is CASSLGSGTLAETQYF. CDR3 DNA: TGTGCCAGCAGCTTAGGAAGTGGTACCCTGGCAGAGACCCAGTACTTC. Filled out from reference TRBV13 and TRBJ2-5, the complete variable domain reads AAGVIQSPRHLIKEKRETATLKCYPIPRHDTVYWYQQGPGQDPQFLISFYEKMQSDKGSIPDRFSAQQFSDYHSELNMSSLELGDSALYFCASSLGSGTLAETQYFGPGTRLLVL.

This rearrangement joins TRBV5-8 to TRBJ2-1, with TRBD1 as a possible D gene (6 bases). The CDR3 consists of 14 residues. Trimming shortened V by 1 base and J by 7 bases, and 12 bases separated the two germline ends. Germline V gene lookup returns CDR1 SGHTS and CDR2 YDEGEE. This chain's CDR3 is CASSLRLGQNEQFF. CDR3 sequence (DNA): TGTGCCAGCAGCTTGAGATTAGGACAGAATGAGCAGTTCTTC.

The chain employs TRBV11-2 and TRBJ1-2; D call uncertain. Trimming shortened V by 2 bases and J by 8 bases, and 12 bases separated the two germline ends. The CDR3 loop spans 13 amino acids. CDR1 is SGHAT, CDR2 FQNNGV, per germline. The CDR3 here is CASSLWERRGYTF. The CDR3 DNA reads TGTGCCAGCAGCTTATGGGAGCGGAGAGGCTACACCTTC.

The V call is TRBV15, the J call TRBJ2-3; perhaps TRBD2 as D (7 bases). CDR1 is LNHNV and CDR2 is YYDKDF in the germline V gene (reference sequence). This CDR3 contains 16 residues. V was cut by 0 bases and J by 1 base, with 11 bases left in between. CDR3 nucleotide sequence: TGTGCCACCAGCAGAGACGCCGGGGGGCGCACAGATACGCAGTATTTT. Translation gives CATSRDAGGRTDTQYF.

The V and J genes are TRBV5-1 and TRBJ2-1; the match to TRBD2 covers 10 bases. Germline V gives CDR1 SGHRS, CDR2 YFSETQ. The trim removed 1 base at V and 0 bases at J, leaving 13 bases unmatched. This CDR3 comprises 20 residues. In nucleotides, the CDR3 is TGCGCCAGCAGCTTGCTCTCCCTAGCGGGAGCGCCCAACTCCTACAATGAGCAGTTCTTC. Protein sequence: CASSLLSLAGAPNSYNEQFF.

V is TRBV4-3 and J is TRBJ1-6; D unclear. Per germline, CDR1 LGHNA and CDR2 YSLEER. CDR3 length: 18 amino acids. Trimming shortened V by 0 bases and J by 0 bases, and 12 bases separated the two germline ends. CDR3 region: CASSQDLVEVSYNSPLHF. DNA of the CDR3: TGCGCCAGCAGCCAAGATCTTGTGGAGGTCTCCTATAATTCACCCCTCCACTTT.

This chain connects TRBV7-9 to TRBJ1-4; D possibly corresponds to TRBD1 (5 bases). This CDR3 has 15 residues. The V and J ends lost 11 bases and 0 bases respectively, with 16 bases between them. From germline, CDR1 is SEHNR and CDR2 FQNEAQ (reference sequence). CDR3 DNA: TGTGCCCTTTGTAGTTCGACAGCAACTAATGAAAAACTGTTTTTT. Encoded protein: CALCSSTATNEKLFF.

This clone occurred a few times. The V gene is TRBV19, the J gene TRBJ1-5; 7 bases are shared with TRBD1. The CDR3 runs 15 residues. The V gene end was trimmed by 3 bases and the J gene end by 7 bases; junction bases not matched to a gene: 9. CDR1 and CDR2 (germline): LNHDA, SQIVND (reference sequence). The CDR3 loop is CASSIQQGRPQPQHF. CDR3 DNA: TGTGCCAGTAGTATTCAACAGGGGCGCCCCCAGCCCCAGCATTTT.

The V and J genes are TRBV18 and TRBJ1-4; 7 bases line up with TRBD1. The V gene end was trimmed by 2 bases and the J gene end by 6 bases; junction bases not matched to a gene: 9. This CDR3 is 16 amino acids long. From germline, CDR1 is KGHSH and CDR2 LQKENI. The CDR3 here is CASSPVTTGKDEKLFF. As DNA, the CDR3 is TGTGCCAGCTCACCAGTCACGACAGGGAAAGATGAAAAACTGTTTTTT.

The chain combines TRBV15 with TRBJ2-1, with D possibly TRBD2 on 6 matching bases. CDR3 size: 16 residues. Germline loops: CDR1 LNHNV, CDR2 YYDKDF (reference sequence). The ends were cut back, 5 bases at V and 4 bases at J, with 18 bases in the middle. CDR3 nucleotide sequence: TGTGCCACCAGCTGGGAAGGACTATACGGATACAATGAGCAGTTCTTC. Its translation is CATSWEGLYGYNEQFF.

The chain joins TRBV6-5 to TRBJ1-2; 8 bases match TRBD1. CDR3 length: 14 residues. Per germline, CDR1 MNHEY and CDR2 SVGAGI. V lost 6 bases and J lost 7; bases outside the gene matches: 10. The CDR3 region is CASSQGGQGRGYTF. The CDR3 DNA sequence: TGTGCCAGCAGCCAGGGTGGACAGGGACGTGGCTACACCTTC.

This sequence joins TRBV29-1 and TRBJ2-5; the D gene is possibly TRBD1 (6 bases). V lost 6 bases and J 1 base, leaving 12 bases between the germline ends. The CDR3 has 13 residues. Germline V CDR1 and CDR2: SQVTM, ANQGSEA. The DNA of the CDR3 is TGCAGCGTCGTCGGACAGATCCAAGAGACCCAGTACTTC. Protein sequence: CSVVGQIQETQYF.

V is TRBV4-3 and J is TRBJ2-5, with D maybe TRBD2 (6 bases). V gave up 0 bases and J gave up 4 bases, with 12 bases separating them. Germline V lookup: CDR1 LGHNA, CDR2 YSLEER. The CDR3 loop spans 15 amino acids. CDR3 residues: CASSQDSSGGETQYF. CDR3 nucleotide sequence: TGCGCCAGCAGCCAAGATTCGTCCGGGGGAGAGACCCAGTACTTC.

The chain uses TRBV28 and TRBJ2-3, with 9 bases lining up with TRBD2. After removal of 3 bases from V and 3 bases from J, the junction contained 4 bases not matched to a gene. Per the germline V gene, CDR1 is MDHEN and CDR2 is SYDVKM. There are 15 residues in the CDR3. The CDR3, as DNA: TGTGCCAGCAGTTTCACTAGCGGGCTTACAGATACGCAGTATTTT. Amino acid sequence: CASSFTSGLTDTQYF.

The chain couples TRBV28 to TRBJ2-7; TRBD1 matches 7 bases. Germline lookup yields CDR1 MDHEN and CDR2 SYDVKM. The CDR3 extends over 17 amino acids. With 3 bases clipped from V and 1 base from J, the junction kept 12 bases outside the gene matches. The CDR3 DNA reads as TGTGCCAGCAGTTTTCGGTACAGGGGTGTGAAGTCCTACGAGCAGTACTTC. This sequence encodes CASSFRYRGVKSYEQYF.

The chain joins TRBV18 to TRBJ1-4, with D perhaps matching TRBD1 (6 bases). The germline gives CDR1 KGHSH, CDR2 LQKENI. V dropped 4 bases and J dropped 0 bases, with 12 bases sitting between them. CDR3 length: 16 residues. The DNA for the CDR3 is TGTGCCAGCTCACATGGCAGGGGTGCAACTAATGAAAAACTGTTTTTT. This gives the protein CASSHGRGATNEKLFF.

This clone turned up a few times. CDR3 sequence reads: CASSSGRGELFF. DNA for the CDR3: TGTGCCAGCTCGAGCGGGAGGGGGGAGCTGTTTTTT. The V and J genes are TRBV5-4 and TRBJ2-2, with TRBD2 identical over 9 bases. The CDR3 length is 12 residues. CDR1 SGHNT and CDR2 YYREEE come from the germline V gene (reference sequence). J was trimmed by 8 bases and V by 7 bases; bases with no gene match: 3.

The chain couples TRBV10-1 to TRBJ2-1; 7 bases agree with TRBD2. V lost 2 bases to trimming and J lost 9 bases; unmatched junction nucleotides: 4. Germline CDR1 WNHNN, CDR2 SYGVQD (reference sequence). CDR3 length: 13 amino acids. In nucleotides, the CDR3 is TGCGCCAGCAGTGAGCCAGGACTAGGTGAGCAGTTCTTC. Amino acid sequence: CASSEPGLGEQFF.

This clone has only one observation. The chain carries TRBV13 and TRBJ2-7; TRBD1 agrees at 8 bases. V lost 2 bases and J lost 4; bases outside the gene matches: 4. Per the germline V gene, CDR1 is PRHDT and CDR2 is FYEKMQ (reference sequence). The CDR3 contains 14 residues. CDR3 in amino acids: CASSLRDRWYEQYF. The CDR3 DNA follows: TGTGCCAGCAGCTTAAGGGACAGGTGGTACGAGCAGTACTTC.

The chain employs TRBV5-1 and TRBJ2-3, with 9 positions matching TRBD2. Germline V gives CDR1 SGHRS, CDR2 YFSETQ. V gave up 2 bases and J gave up 1 base; unmatched junction bases: 5. CDR3 size: 16 residues. The CDR3 sequence is CASSLVSGSGTDTQYF. CDR3 sequence (DNA): TGCGCCAGCAGCTTAGTTAGCGGGAGCGGCACAGATACGCAGTATTTT.

The chain uses TRBV2 and TRBJ2-1, with D tentatively TRBD2 (6 bases). The CDR3 extends over 15 amino acids. CDR1 SNHLY and CDR2 FYNNEI come from the germline V gene. V lost 3 bases, J lost 4 bases, and 13 bases lay in between. This CDR3 is CASSDLRGNYNEQFF. The CDR3 DNA is TGTGCCAGCAGTGATTTGCGGGGTAATTACAATGAGCAGTTCTTC. Based on the CDR3 plus reference TRBV2 and TRBJ2-1, the full variable domain is EPEVTQTPSHQVTQMGQEVILRCVPISNHLYFYWYRQILGQKVEFLVSFYNNEISEKSEIFDDQFSVERPDGSNFTLKIRSTKLEDSAMYFCASSDLRGNYNEQFFGPGTRLTVL.